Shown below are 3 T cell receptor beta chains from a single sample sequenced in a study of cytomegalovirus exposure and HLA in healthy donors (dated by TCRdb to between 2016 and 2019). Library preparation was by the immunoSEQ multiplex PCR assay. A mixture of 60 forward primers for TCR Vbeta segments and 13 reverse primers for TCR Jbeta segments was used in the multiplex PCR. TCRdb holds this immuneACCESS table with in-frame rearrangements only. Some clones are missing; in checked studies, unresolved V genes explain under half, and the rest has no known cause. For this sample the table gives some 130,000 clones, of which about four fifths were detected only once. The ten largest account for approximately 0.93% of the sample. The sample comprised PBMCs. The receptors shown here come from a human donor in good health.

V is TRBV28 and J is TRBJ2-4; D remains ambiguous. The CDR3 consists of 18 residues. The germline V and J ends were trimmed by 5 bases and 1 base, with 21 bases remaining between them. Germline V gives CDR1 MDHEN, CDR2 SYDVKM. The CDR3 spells CASSITGSRDKAKNIQYF. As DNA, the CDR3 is TGTGCCAGCAGTATTACCGGGTCCCGAGATAAGGCCAAAAACATTCAGTACTTC.

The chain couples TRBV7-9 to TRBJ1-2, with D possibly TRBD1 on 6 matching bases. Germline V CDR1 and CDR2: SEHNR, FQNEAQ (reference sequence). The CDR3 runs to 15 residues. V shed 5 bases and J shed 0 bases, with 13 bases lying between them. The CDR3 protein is CASSAGAVPNYGYTF. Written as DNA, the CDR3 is TGTGCCAGCAGCGCGGGGGCAGTTCCTAACTATGGCTACACCTTC. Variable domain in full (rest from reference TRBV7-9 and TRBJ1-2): DTGVSQNPRHKITKRGQNVTFRCDPISEHNRLYWYRQTLGQGPEFLTYFQNEAQLEKSRLLSDRFSAERPKGSFSTLEIQRTEQGDSAMYLCASSAGAVPNYGYTFGSGTRLTVV.

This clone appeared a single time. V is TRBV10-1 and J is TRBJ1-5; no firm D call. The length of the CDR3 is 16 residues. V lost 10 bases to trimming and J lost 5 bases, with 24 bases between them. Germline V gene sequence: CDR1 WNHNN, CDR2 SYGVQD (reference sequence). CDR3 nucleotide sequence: TGCGCCACCCATTGGGCCACCCCGCAATCCTATCAGCCCCAGCATTTT. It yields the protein CATHWATPQSYQPQHF.